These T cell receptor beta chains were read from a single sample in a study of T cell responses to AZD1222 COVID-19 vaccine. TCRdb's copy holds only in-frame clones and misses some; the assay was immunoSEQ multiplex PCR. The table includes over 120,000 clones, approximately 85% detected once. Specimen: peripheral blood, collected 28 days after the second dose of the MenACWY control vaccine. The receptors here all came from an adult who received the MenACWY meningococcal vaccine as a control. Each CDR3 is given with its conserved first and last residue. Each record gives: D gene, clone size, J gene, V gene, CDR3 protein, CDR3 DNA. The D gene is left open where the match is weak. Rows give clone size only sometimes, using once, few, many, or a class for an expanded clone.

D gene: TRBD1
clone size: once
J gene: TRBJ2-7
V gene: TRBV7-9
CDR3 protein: CASSLAGQGASYEQYF
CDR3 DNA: TGTGCCAGCAGCTTAGCAGGGCAGGGGGCATCCTACGAGCAGTACTTC

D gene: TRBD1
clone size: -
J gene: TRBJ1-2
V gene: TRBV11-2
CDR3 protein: CASSTNRGQNNGYTF
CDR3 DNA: TGTGCCAGCAGCACTAACAGGGGGCAAAATAATGGCTACACCTTC

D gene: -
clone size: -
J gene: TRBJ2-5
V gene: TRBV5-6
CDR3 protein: CASSFWGRQETQYF
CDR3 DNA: TGTGCCAGCAGCTTTTGGGGACGCCAAGAGACCCAGTACTTC

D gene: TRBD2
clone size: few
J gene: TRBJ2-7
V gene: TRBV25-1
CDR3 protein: CASQPGLAGGWGSYEQYF
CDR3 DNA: TGTGCCAGTCAGCCGGGACTAGCGGGGGGCTGGGGCTCCTACGAGCAGTACTTC

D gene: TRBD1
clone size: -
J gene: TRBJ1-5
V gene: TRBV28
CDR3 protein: CASSLGGRGQSNQPQHF
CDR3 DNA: TGTGCCAGCAGTCTGGGGGGCAGGGGGCAGAGCAATCAGCCCCAGCATTTT

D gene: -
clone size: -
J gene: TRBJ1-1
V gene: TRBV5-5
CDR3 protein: CASSPHRDVGNTEAFF
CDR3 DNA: TGTGCCAGCAGCCCACATAGGGACGTAGGGAACACTGAAGCTTTCTTT

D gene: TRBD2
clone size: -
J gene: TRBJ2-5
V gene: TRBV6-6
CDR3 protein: CASSQTSAQETQYF
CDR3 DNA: TGTGCCAGCAGCCAAACTAGCGCACAAGAGACCCAGTACTTC

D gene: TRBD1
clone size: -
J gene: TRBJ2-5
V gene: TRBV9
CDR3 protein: CASSFRTGSLETQYF
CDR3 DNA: TGTGCCAGCAGCTTTCGGACAGGGAGCTTGGAGACCCAGTACTTC

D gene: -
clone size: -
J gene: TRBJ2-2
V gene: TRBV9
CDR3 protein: CASSVAGSRTGELFF
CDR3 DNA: TGTGCCAGCAGCGTAGCTGGCAGCCGCACCGGGGAGCTGTTTTTT

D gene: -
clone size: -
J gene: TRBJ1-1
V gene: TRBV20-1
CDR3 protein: CSAGSGAEAFF
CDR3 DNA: TGCAGTGCAGGCTCAGGCGCTGAAGCTTTCTTT

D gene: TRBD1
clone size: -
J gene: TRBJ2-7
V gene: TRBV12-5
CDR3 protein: CASGASDRSYEQYF
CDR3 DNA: TGTGCTAGTGGGGCCTCGGACAGGTCCTACGAGCAGTACTTC

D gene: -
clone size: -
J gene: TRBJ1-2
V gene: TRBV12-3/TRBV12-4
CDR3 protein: CASSIPGWVGYTF
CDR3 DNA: TGTGCCAGCAGTATCCCAGGGTGGGTTGGCTACACCTTC

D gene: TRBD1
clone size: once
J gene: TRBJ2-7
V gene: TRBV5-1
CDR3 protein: CASSLGQGRVAGQYF
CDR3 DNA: TGCGCCAGCAGCCTCGGACAGGGGAGGGTAGCTGGGCAGTACTTC

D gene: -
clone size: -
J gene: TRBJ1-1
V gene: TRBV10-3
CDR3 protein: CAISGVAEAFF
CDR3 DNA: TGTGCCATCAGTGGGGTGGCTGAAGCTTTCTTT

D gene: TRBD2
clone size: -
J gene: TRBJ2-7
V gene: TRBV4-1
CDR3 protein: CASSQDPGTSGSYEQYF
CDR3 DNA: TGCGCCAGCAGCCAAGATCCCGGGACTAGCGGATCCTACGAGCAGTACTTC

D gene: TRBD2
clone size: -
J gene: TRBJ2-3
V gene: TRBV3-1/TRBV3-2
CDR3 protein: CASSHRRGAVDTQYF
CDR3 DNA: TGTGCCAGCAGCCACAGGCGGGGGGCCGTAGATACGCAGTATTTT

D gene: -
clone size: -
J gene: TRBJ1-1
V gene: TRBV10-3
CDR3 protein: CAISESGGPEAFF
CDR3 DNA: TGTGCCATCAGTGAGTCGGGGGGGCCCGAAGCTTTCTTT

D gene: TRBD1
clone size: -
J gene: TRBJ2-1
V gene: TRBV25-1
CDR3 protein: CASGDRGRDEQFF
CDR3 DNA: TGTGCCAGCGGGGACAGGGGAAGGGATGAGCAGTTCTTC

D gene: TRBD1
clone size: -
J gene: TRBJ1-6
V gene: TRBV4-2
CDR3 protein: CASSQALLGTGNSPLHF
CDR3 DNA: TGTGCCAGCAGCCAAGCACTTCTCGGGACAGGGAATTCACCCCTCCACTTT

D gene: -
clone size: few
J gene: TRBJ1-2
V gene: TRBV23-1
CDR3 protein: CASSQSYVIDVSYGYTF
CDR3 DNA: TGCGCCAGCAGTCAATCTTATGTGATTGACGTTAGCTATGGCTACACCTTC

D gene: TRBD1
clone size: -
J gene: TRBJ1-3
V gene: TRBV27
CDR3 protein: CASTEKGTGAGNTIYF
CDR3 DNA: TGTGCCAGCACCGAGAAAGGGACAGGGGCTGGAAACACCATATATTTT

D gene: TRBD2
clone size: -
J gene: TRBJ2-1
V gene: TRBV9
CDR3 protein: CASSAGTSHLGEQFF
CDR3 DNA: TGTGCCAGCAGCGCTGGGACTAGCCATTTAGGCGAGCAGTTCTTC

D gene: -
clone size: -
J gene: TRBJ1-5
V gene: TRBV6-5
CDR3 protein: CASSNRGSNQPQHF
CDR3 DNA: TGTGCCAGCAGTAACCGGGGCTCAAATCAGCCCCAGCATTTT

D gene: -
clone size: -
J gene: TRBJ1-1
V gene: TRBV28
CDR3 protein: CAVREVRTEAFF
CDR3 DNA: TGTGCCGTCCGGGAGGTGCGAACTGAAGCTTTCTTT

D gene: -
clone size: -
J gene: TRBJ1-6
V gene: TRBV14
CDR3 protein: CASSQVGGSPLHF
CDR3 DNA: TGTGCCAGCAGCCAAGTGGGGGGATCACCCCTCCACTTT

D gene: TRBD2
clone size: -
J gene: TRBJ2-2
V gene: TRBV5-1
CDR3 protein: CASSRTSGANTGELFF
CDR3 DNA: TGCGCCAGCAGCCGGACTAGCGGGGCGAACACCGGGGAGCTGTTTTTT

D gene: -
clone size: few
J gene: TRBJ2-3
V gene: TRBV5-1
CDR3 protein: CASSLFGGETDTQYF
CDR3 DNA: TGCGCCAGCAGCTTGTTTGGGGGTGAGACAGATACGCAGTATTTT

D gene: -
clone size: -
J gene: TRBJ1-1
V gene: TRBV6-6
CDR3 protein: CASSPRGVRTEAFF
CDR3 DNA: TGTGCCAGCAGTCCCAGGGGAGTACGGACTGAAGCTTTCTTT

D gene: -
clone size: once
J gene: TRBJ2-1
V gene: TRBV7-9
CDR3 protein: CASSIRGQHNEQFF
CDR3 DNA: TGTGCCAGCAGCATACGCGGACAGCACAATGAGCAGTTCTTC

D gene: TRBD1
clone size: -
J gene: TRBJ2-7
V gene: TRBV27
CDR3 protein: CASSPRTAGGDVYEQYF
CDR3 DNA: TGTGCCAGCAGTCCGAGAACCGCAGGGGGCGATGTCTACGAGCAGTACTTC

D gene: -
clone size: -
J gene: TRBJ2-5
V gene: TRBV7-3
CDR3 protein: CASSRDGARGTQYF
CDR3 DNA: TGTGCCAGCAGCCGGGACGGAGCTCGGGGGACCCAGTACTTC

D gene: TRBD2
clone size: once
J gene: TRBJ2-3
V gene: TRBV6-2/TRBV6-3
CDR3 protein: CASSYSTGGRSDTQYF
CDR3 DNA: TGTGCCAGCAGTTACTCGACGGGAGGGCGTTCAGATACGCAGTATTTT

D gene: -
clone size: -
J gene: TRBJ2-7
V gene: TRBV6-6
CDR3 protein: CASTQSPVYEQYF
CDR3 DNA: TGTGCCAGCACCCAAAGCCCGGTCTACGAGCAGTACTTC

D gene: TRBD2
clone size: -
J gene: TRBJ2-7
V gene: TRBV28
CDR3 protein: CASSSTRLAGGYDEQYF
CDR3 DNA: TGTGCCAGCAGTTCGACAAGACTAGCGGGAGGATATGACGAGCAGTACTTC

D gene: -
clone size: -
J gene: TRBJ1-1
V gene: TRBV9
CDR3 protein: CASSYGVGRAFF
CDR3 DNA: TGTGCCAGCAGCTACGGAGTGGGGCGTGCTTTCTTT

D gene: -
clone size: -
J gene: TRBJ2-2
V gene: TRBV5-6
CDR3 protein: CASSSGLWNTGELFF
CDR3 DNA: TGTGCCAGCAGCTCGGGGCTTTGGAACACCGGGGAGCTGTTTTTT

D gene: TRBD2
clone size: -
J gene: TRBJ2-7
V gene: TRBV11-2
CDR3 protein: CASSLGGGISEQYF
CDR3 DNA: TGTGCCAGCAGCTTAGGGGGGGGTATCTCCGAGCAGTACTTC

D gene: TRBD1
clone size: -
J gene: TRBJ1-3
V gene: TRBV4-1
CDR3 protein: CASSPWDSLVGNTIYF
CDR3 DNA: TGCGCCAGCAGCCCATGGGACAGCCTCGTTGGAAACACCATATATTTT

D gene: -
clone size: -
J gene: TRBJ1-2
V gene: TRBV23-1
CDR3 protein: CASSQSMAKSDYGYTF
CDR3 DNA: TGCGCCAGCAGTCAATCTATGGCAAAATCTGACTATGGCTACACCTTC

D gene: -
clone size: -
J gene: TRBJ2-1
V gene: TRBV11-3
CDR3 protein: CASSPRGYNEQFF
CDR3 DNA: TGTGCCAGCAGTCCCCGAGGGTACAATGAGCAGTTCTTC

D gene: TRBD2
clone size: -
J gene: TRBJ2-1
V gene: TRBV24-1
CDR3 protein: CATSPSGSGYNEQFF
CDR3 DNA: TGTGCCACCAGTCCAAGCGGGAGCGGGTACAATGAGCAGTTCTTC

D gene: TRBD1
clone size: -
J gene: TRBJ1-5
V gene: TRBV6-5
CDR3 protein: CASRRDRGGHQPQHF
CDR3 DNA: TGTGCCAGCAGAAGGGACAGGGGGGGACACCAGCCCCAGCATTTT

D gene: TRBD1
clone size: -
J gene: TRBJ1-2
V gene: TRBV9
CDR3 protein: CASSLGGGDHGYTF
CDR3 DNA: TGTGCCAGCAGCTTAGGAGGGGGCGATCATGGCTACACCTTC

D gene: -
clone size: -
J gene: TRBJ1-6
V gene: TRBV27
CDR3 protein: CASSSRVTGDNSPLHF
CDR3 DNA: TGTGCCAGCAGCTCTCGGGTAACGGGAGATAATTCACCCCTCCACTTT

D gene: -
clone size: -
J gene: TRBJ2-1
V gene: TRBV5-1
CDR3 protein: CASTTLGHNEQFF
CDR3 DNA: TGCGCCAGCACGACCTTGGGGCACAATGAGCAGTTCTTC

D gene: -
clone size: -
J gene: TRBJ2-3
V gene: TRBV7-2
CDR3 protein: CASSLMRWDTQYF
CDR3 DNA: TGTGCCAGCAGCTTAATGCGATGGGATACGCAGTATTTT

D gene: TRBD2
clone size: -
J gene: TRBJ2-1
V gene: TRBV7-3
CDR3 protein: CASSLLREVTRDEQFF
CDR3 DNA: TGTGCCAGCAGCTTGCTTCGGGAGGTCACCAGGGATGAGCAGTTCTTC

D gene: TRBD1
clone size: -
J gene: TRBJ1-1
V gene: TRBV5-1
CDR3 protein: CASRQGSTEAFF
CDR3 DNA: TGCGCCAGCAGACAGGGGTCCACTGAAGCTTTCTTT

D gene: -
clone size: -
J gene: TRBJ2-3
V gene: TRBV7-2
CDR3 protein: CASSRDGFTDTQYF
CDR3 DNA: TGTGCCAGCAGCCGGGACGGATTCACAGATACGCAGTATTTT

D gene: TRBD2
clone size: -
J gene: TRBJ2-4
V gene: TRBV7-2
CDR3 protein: CASSLGEGGNIQYF
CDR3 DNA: TGTGCCAGCAGCTTAGGGGAGGGCGGAAACATTCAGTACTTC

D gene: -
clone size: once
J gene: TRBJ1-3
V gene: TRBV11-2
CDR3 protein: CASSLAALGPPGNTIYF
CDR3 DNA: TGTGCCAGCAGCTTAGCGGCATTAGGTCCTCCTGGAAACACCATATATTTT

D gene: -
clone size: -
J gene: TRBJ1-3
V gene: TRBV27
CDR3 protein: CASSSRWQGGGNTIYF
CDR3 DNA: TGTGCCAGCAGTTCCAGATGGCAGGGAGGTGGAAACACCATATATTTT

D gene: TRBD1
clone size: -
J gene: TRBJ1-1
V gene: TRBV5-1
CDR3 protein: CASSSGGTGWSTEAFF
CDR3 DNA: TGCGCCAGCAGCTCAGGAGGGACAGGGTGGAGTACTGAAGCTTTCTTT

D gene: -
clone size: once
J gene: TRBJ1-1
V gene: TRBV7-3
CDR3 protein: CASSFLGDTEAFF
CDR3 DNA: TGTGCCAGCAGCTTCCTGGGGGACACTGAAGCTTTCTTT

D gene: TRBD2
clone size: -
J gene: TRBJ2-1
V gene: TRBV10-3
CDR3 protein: CAISGWGGTSADEQFF
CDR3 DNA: TGTGCCATCAGTGGGTGGGGCGGGACTAGCGCAGATGAGCAGTTCTTC

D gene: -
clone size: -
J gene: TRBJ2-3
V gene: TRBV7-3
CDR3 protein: CASSPSGSTDTQYF
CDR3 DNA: TGTGCCAGCAGCCCCAGCGGTAGCACAGATACGCAGTATTTT